The next 19 T cell receptor beta chains were all read from a single sample in a study of cytomegalovirus exposure and HLA in healthy donors. Assay: immunoSEQ multiplex PCR; the TCRdb copy retains only in-frame clones and omits some. The sample lists under 200,000 clones, 70% to 90% seen once, with 5.7% in the top ten. Sequencing was performed on PBMCs. Source of these receptors: a woman in her 30s in good health and CMV-seronegative.

V gene TRBV6-5 combines with J gene TRBJ2-7, with a possible D match to TRBD2 (5 bases). CDR1 MNHEY and CDR2 SVGAGI come from the germline V gene. This CDR3 contains 14 residues. V shed 2 bases and J shed 5 bases, with 13 bases lying between them. For the CDR3, the DNA is TGTGCCAGCAGTTACGAATTCGGGGTCGACGAGCAGTACTTC. It encodes CASSYEFGVDEQYF.

The chain links TRBV7-7 to TRBJ2-1; the match to TRBD2 covers 10 bases. CDR1 SSHAT and CDR2 FNYEAQ come from the germline V gene (reference sequence). The CDR3 is 15 amino acids. DNA for the CDR3: TGTGCTAGCTCTGCGTCTAGCGGGGGATACAATGAGCAGTTCTTC. The encoded protein is CASSASSGGYNEQFF.

This chain connects TRBV10-3 to TRBJ2-7; tentatively, D is TRBD1 (5 bases). V lost 8 bases and J lost 0, with 11 bases in between. This CDR3 spans 13 amino acids. Germline assignment: CDR1 ENHRY and CDR2 SYGVKD. In DNA, the CDR3 is TGTGCCATCTTCGACAGCAGCTCCTACGAGCAGTACTTC. Protein product: CAIFDSSSYEQYF.

V usage is TRBV4-2 and J usage is TRBJ1-2, with D tentatively TRBD1 (5 bases). Germline loops: CDR1 LGHNA, CDR2 YNFKEQ. The CDR3 sequence is 15 residues long. The V end lost 4 bases, the J end lost 2 bases, and 14 bases lay between the germline ends. CDR3 sequence reads: CASSPRVGGNYGYTF. In nucleotides, the CDR3 is TGTGCCAGCAGCCCACGTGTGGGGGGGAACTATGGCTACACCTTC.

The chain has TRBV2 and TRBJ1-3, with D perhaps matching TRBD1 (6 bases). From germline, CDR1 is SNHLY and CDR2 FYNNEI. This CDR3 is built from 15 residues. Deletions cut 3 bases from V and 4 bases from J, with 13 bases between. This CDR3 is CASSEKAGDGNTIYF. Here the CDR3 DNA reads TGTGCCAGCAGTGAGAAGGCAGGGGACGGAAACACCATATATTTT.

This clone was found once. V and J are TRBV7-9 and TRBJ2-7; TRBD2 is a possible D gene (5 bases). CDR3 size: 15 residues. V shed 5 bases and J shed 1 base, with 15 bases lying between them. Germline CDR1 is SEHNR and CDR2 is FQNEAQ (reference sequence). In DNA form, the CDR3 reads TGTGCCAGCAGCGCATCCGGGATCCATTCCTACGAGCAGTACTTC. Its translation is CASSASGIHSYEQYF.

The rearrangement uses TRBV30 and TRBJ2-3; 8 nucleotides align to TRBD2. The CDR3 is made up of 17 amino acids. J lost 1 base, V lost 3 bases, and 12 bases had no gene match. CDR1 is GTSNPN and CDR2 is SVGIG in the germline V gene (reference sequence). The CDR3 DNA is TGTGCCTGGAGCAGATCGGCGGGGGGTTTGGGCACAGATACGCAGTATTTT. Translation: CAWSRSAGGLGTDTQYF.

The chain has TRBV7-2 and TRBJ1-3; 7 bases are shared with TRBD1. The CDR3 consists of 15 residues. Germline values: CDR1 SGHTA, CDR2 FQGNSA. J was trimmed by 4 bases and V by 3 bases; bases with no gene match: 6. The CDR3 region is CASSFSPGQGNTIYF. As DNA, the CDR3 is TGTGCCAGCAGCTTTTCACCGGGACAGGGAAACACCATATATTTT.

In the case of this clone: Other nucleotide sequences from this sample produce the same CDR3. The CDR3 loop reads CASSRGSYEQYF. CDR3 sequence (DNA): TGTGCCAGCAGCCGAGGGTCCTACGAGCAGTACTTC. The J gene is TRBJ2-7, the V gene TRBV7-9, with D maybe TRBD2 (5 bases). V gave up 5 bases and J gave up 1 base, with 6 bases separating them. The germline CDR1 and CDR2 sequences are SEHNR and FQNEAQ (reference sequence). This CDR3 contains 12 residues.

The genes are TRBV29-1 and TRBJ2-5; D unclear. Germline CDR1 SQVTM, CDR2 ANQGSEA. V was cut by 4 bases and J by 5 bases, with 5 bases left in between. The CDR3 is made up of 10 amino acids. CDR3 loop: CSVALETQYF. Written as DNA, the CDR3 is TGCAGCGTTGCCCTCGAGACCCAGTACTTC.

V gene TRBV30 combines with J gene TRBJ2-6; no clear D gene. Deletions cut 5 bases from V and 3 bases from J, with 11 bases between. Germline CDR1 is GTSNPN and CDR2 is SVGIG (reference sequence). CDR3 size: 14 residues. The chain's CDR3 is CAWAVGGGANVLTF. The CDR3 DNA follows: TGTGCCTGGGCGGTGGGTGGTGGGGCCAACGTCCTGACTTTC.

The V gene is TRBV29-1, the J gene TRBJ2-1; D gene uncertain. The V and J ends lost 1 base and 5 bases respectively, with 12 bases between them. This CDR3 is 14 amino acids long. Germline V gene data show CDR1 as SQVTM and CDR2 as ANQGSEA. The CDR3 region is CSVEGGKRHNEQFF. CDR3 sequence (DNA): TGCAGCGTTGAAGGCGGAAAAAGACACAATGAGCAGTTCTTC.

The V call is TRBV5-1, the J call TRBJ2-1; 9 nucleotides agree with TRBD2. J gave up 6 bases and V 5 bases, and 9 bases lay outside the gene matches. Per germline, CDR1 SGHRS and CDR2 YFSETQ. The CDR3 length is 15 residues. The CDR3: CASRQGLAELNEQFF. The CDR3 DNA reads TGCGCCAGCAGACAGGGACTAGCAGAACTCAATGAGCAGTTCTTC.

The chain has TRBV2 and TRBJ2-1; 10 nucleotides agree with TRBD2. With 6 bases clipped from V and 9 bases from J, the junction kept 8 bases outside the gene matches. CDR1 and CDR2 from the germline V gene are SNHLY and FYNNEI. The CDR3 runs 14 residues. The CDR3 DNA reads as TGTGCCAGCAGGCGGACTAGCGGTCCGAGTGAGCAGTTCTTC. Translating gives CASRRTSGPSEQFF.

The V gene is TRBV6-1, the J gene TRBJ2-3, with D perhaps being TRBD1 or TRBD2 (6 bases each). The CDR3 extends over 14 amino acids. Trimming left V 3 bases short and J 6 bases short, with 13 bases between. CDR1 and CDR2 from the germline V gene are MNHNS and SASEGT. The CDR3 reads CASSEGGRQDTQYF. DNA of the CDR3: TGTGCCAGCAGTGAGGGGGGCCGCCAGGATACGCAGTATTTT.

The chain couples TRBV9 to TRBJ1-1; 7 bases align to TRBD1. The CDR3 sequence is 16 residues long. Germline CDR1 and CDR2: SGDLS and YYNGEE. V shed 0 bases, J shed 4 bases, and the junction held 9 bases outside the gene matches. The CDR3 region is CASSVANQGVGTEAFF. CDR3 in DNA: TGTGCCAGCAGCGTAGCGAATCAGGGGGTCGGCACTGAAGCTTTCTTT.

This clone was found once. The chain links TRBV2 to TRBJ2-3, with a possible D match to TRBD1 (7 bases). The V end was cut by 8 bases, the J end by 1 base, with 22 bases between. Per germline, CDR1 SNHLY and CDR2 FYNNEI. The CDR3 runs 17 residues. CDR3 protein: CASGGTASLYRTDTQYF. The CDR3 DNA reads TGTGCCAGCGGCGGGACAGCTTCCTTATATCGCACAGATACGCAGTATTTT.

V usage is TRBV6-6 and J usage is TRBJ1-6; D ambiguous. Looked up from germline, CDR1 is MNHNY and CDR2 is SVGAGI (reference sequence). This CDR3 spans 12 amino acids. V was pared by 2 bases and J by 7 bases, with 3 bases between. CDR3 sequence: CASSYTNSPLHF. The CDR3 DNA reads TGTGCCAGCAGTTACACGAATTCACCCCTCCACTTT.

CDR3 nucleotide sequence: TGTGCCAGCAGCCATGACCCCGGACAGGGTTACGACAATGAGCAGTTCTTC. Its protein is CASSHDPGQGYDNEQFF. The chain has TRBV7-2 and TRBJ2-1, with 8 positions matching TRBD1. There are 17 residues in the CDR3. CDR1 and CDR2 (germline): SGHTA, FQGNSA. V trimming: 5 bases; J trimming: 5 bases; junction bases outside the gene matches: 14.